This TCR beta chain was retrieved from a study of blood T cells in healthy people across ages. Concerning this clonotype: Its cognate antigen is unknown.

Germline V gene data show CDR1 as MNHNY and CDR2 as SVGAGI (reference sequence). There are 15 residues in the CDR3. V was clipped by 5 bases and J by 8 bases, with 22 bases between them. General study points: With age, beta diversity per million T cells declined roughly linearly, significantly by 40 to 50.

Sample-barcoded 5' priming and a J-beta primer mix drove a second PCR of about 6 to 12 cycles. The template-switch adaptor, which had 12 random nucleotides, put a tag on each cDNA molecule. MiXCR, run by TCRdb on the 5' RACE reads, gives a single entry per CDR3 protein. The sample holds about a million distinct CDR3 sequences, 45% to 60% seen once. The chain uses TRBV6-6 and TRBJ2-7, with D perhaps matching TRBD1 (6 bases). The sequencing input was blood. The TCR sequence derives from a woman in her fifties or sixties in good health. The CDR3 sequence: CASSPRSGHLHKQYF. In DNA, the CDR3 is TGTGCCAGCAGTCCGCGATCGGGACATCTCCACAAGCAGTACTTC.